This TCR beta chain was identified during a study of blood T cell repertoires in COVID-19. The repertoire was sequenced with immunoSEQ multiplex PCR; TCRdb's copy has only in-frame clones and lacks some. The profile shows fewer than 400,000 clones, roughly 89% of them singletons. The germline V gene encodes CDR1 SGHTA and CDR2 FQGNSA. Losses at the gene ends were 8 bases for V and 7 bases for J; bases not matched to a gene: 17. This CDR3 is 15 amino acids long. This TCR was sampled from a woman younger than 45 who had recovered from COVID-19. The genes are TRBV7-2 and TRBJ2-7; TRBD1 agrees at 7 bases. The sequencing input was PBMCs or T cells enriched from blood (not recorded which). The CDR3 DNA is TGTGCCAGCCTTACCCTAGGGGGCCCCTTGGCTGAGCAGTACTTC. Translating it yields CASLTLGGPLAEQYF.